This TCR beta chain appears in the sequencing data of a study of beta chain features in type 1 diabetes. Points from the study as a whole: Insertions were fewer and deletions more numerous at VDJ junctions in type 1 diabetes patients. Within each of all four CD4+ subsets, Type 1 diabetes patients had TCRB CDR3s that were moderately but significantly shorter.

A word on this clone: No antigen is known for it.

Purity exceeded 95% in all sorted populations. The study reverse transcribed the entire isolated RNA, so it sequenced expressed TCRB transcripts. Here immunoSEQ multiplex PCR was the method, and the copy in TCRdb shows in-frame clones only, minus some. There are 640,000 or so clones in the sample; about 14% occur only once, and roughly 0.04% lies in the top ten. Germline assignment: CDR1 SGDLS and CDR2 YYNGEE. Trimming pared 0 bases from V and 9 bases from J, leaving 4 bases between. The CDR3 runs 12 residues. The J gene is TRBJ1-6, the V gene TRBV9; no clear D. Sequences were obtained from naive CD4+ T cells from blood. The source is a man younger than 35 with type 1 diabetes. CDR3 in amino acids: CASSVVSSPLHF. As DNA, the CDR3 is TGTGCCAGCAGCGTAGTTAGTTCACCCCTCCACTTT.